The next 3 T cell receptor beta chains were all read from a single sample in a study of T-cell reconstitution after alpha-beta-depleted transplantation in children. The authors prepared the TCRbeta library with unique molecular identifiers. Each CDR3 protein is one row after TCRdb ran MiXCR on the PCR reads. Among roughly 170,000 distinct CDR3 sequences listed, around 6.8% were seen once. Sample: PBMCs from the stem cell graft donor, taken from the stem cell graft. The receptors here all came from a human donor who donated a stem cell graft to a child with Wiskott-Aldrich syndrome.

This clonotype was seen ten or more times. The chain joins TRBV5-1 to TRBJ1-1, with D uncertain. The CDR3 has 15 amino acids. Germline loops: CDR1 SGHRS, CDR2 YFSETQ. The ends were cut back, 1 base at V and 6 bases at J, with 16 bases in the middle. CDR3 sequence: CASSLYERVYSEAFF. The CDR3 nucleotides are TGCGCCAGCAGCTTGTATGAGAGGGTGTACTCTGAAGCTTTCTTT.

This clonotype was counted ten times or more. The J gene is TRBJ2-3, the V gene TRBV3-1; D is ambiguous. Per the germline V gene, CDR1 is LGHDT and CDR2 is YNNKEL (reference sequence). V lost 4 bases to trimming and J lost 3 bases, with 14 bases between them. The CDR3 is 15 residues long. CDR3 protein: CASSRGYKYTDTQYF. The CDR3 coding sequence is TGTGCCAGCAGCCGTGGCTACAAATATACAGATACGCAGTATTTT.

In its sample, this clonotype was seen many times. The rearrangement joins TRBV27 to TRBJ2-2; D perhaps matches TRBD2 (7 bases). Germline V gene sequence: CDR1 MNHEY, CDR2 SMNVEV (reference sequence). The V and J ends lost 3 bases and 15 bases respectively, with 14 bases between them. The CDR3 has 12 amino acids. The CDR3 sequence: CASSFWQGRVFF. The CDR3, as DNA: TGTGCCAGCAGTTTTTGGCAGGGGAGGGTGTTTTTT.